This TCR beta chain appears in the sequencing data of a study of blood T cells in healthy people across ages. Study-level points and caveats: Correlation between TCR beta diversity and naive T cell percentage was strong. Calculation of diversity from one million T cells yielded estimates considered to be underestimates.

With a J-beta primer mix and a sample-barcoded 5' primer, a second PCR ran 7 to 11 cycles. Every single cDNA molecule received a tag from a template-switch adaptor with 12 random nucleotides. Each CDR3 protein is one row after TCRdb ran MiXCR on the 5' RACE reads. Among around 1,500,000 distinct CDR3 sequences listed, 35% to 45% were seen once. Caucasian individuals from Russia who were healthy and aged about 6 to 90 acted as donors. Germline CDR1 LGHNA, CDR2 YSLEER. The CDR3 is 18 residues long. V lost 8 bases, J lost 4 bases, and 17 bases stayed unmatched. Details on this clonotype: The target antigen is unknown.

The chain couples TRBV4-3 to TRBJ2-3; 11 positions match TRBD1. The sequencing sample was made of blood. The clonotype comes from a young woman in good health. The CDR3: CASGPQTRDRGWPDTQYF. In DNA, the CDR3 is TGCGCCAGCGGCCCTCAAACCCGGGACAGGGGGTGGCCAGATACGCAGTATTTT.